The entry below describes one T cell receptor beta chain. What it binds is not known. At one of its ends the junction is not consistent with the germline gene, which may arise from a read error. Together with a sample-barcoded 5' primer, a J-beta primer mix was included in a second PCR lasting about 6 to 11 cycles. TCRdb used MiXCR to reprocess the 5' RACE reads, holding one entry per CDR3 protein. The profile shows 1.8 million or so distinct CDR3 sequences, about two fifths of them singletons. Donors were systemically healthy Caucasian individuals from Russia aged about 6 to 95 years. The source of the sample is a study of blood T cells in healthy people across ages. General study findings and limits: In long-lived donors, naive CD4+ cell counts and diversity exceeded those of aged donors. Per million T cells, TCR beta diversity dropped about linearly as age rose.

CDR3 size: 15 residues. Germline V gene lookup returns CDR1 SGHVS and CDR2 FNYEAQ. The V and J genes are TRBV7-6 and TRBJ1-4; D is ambiguous. The TCR originated in a human donor in good health. Sample: blood. The CDR3 is CDSSLGGSSGEKLFF. As DNA, the CDR3 is TGTGACAGCAGCTTAGGAGGGTCATCAGGTGAAAAACTGTTTTTT.